What follows describes a single TCR beta chain. Hyperthyroidism patients, aged 18 to 65, were newly diagnosed, under 2 months' duration. Scientists amplified the TCR beta CDR3 regions from RNA transcripts. HTBI-primed RT-PCR formed the first round, and a multiplex PCR formed the second. Each CDR3 protein is one row after TCRdb ran MiXCR on the multiplex PCR reads. The sample includes hundreds of thousands of distinct CDR3 sequences, 22% of them seen just once. These data are taken from a study of Graves' ophthalmopathy and Graves' hyperthyroidism. This TCR was recovered from a woman under 30 with stable Graves' hyperthyroidism. Some clones in this sample may be carry-over from other donors' samples. The sample was peripheral blood.

The CDR3 here is CATSDPGTGVYEQYF. The CDR3 DNA follows: TGTGCCACCAGTGATCCCGGGACAGGGGTCTACGAGCAGTACTTC. This rearrangement joins TRBV24-1 to TRBJ2-7, with 10 bases that match TRBD1. The CDR3 runs to 15 residues. The V gene's germline CDR1 is KGHDR and CDR2 SFDVKD. Trimming took 3 bases from V and 3 from J; bases not matched to a gene: 4.